The sequence of this T cell receptor beta chain was determined in a study of shared clonotypes between healthy human individuals. Across the study: Used for every donor were three CD4 naive, three CD4 memory, two CD8 naive and one CD8 memory plate. Study-wide results and caveats: Depth was large, yet rarefaction showed that sorted-subset sequencing was incomplete. Researchers sampled blood only, noting tissue repertoires likely differ.

A remark on this clone: Its antigen is undetermined. The same CDR3 can be traced to other DNA sequences in this sample.

The germline gives CDR1 KGHSH, CDR2 LQKENI. The CDR3 length is 14 residues. With 2 bases removed from V and 2 bases from J, the gap between germline ends came to 10 bases. The authors divided CD4+ cells into CD45RA+ naive and CD45RA-negative memory subsets. Generated by immunoSEQ multiplex PCR, the TCRdb table keeps only in-frame clones and is missing some. The table lists roughly 1.4 million clones, 98% to 99% of them singletons. This chain connects TRBV18 to TRBJ2-7; D not resolved. This receptor was obtained from a man aged 25 to 40 in good health. Sequences were obtained from naive CD4+ T cells sorted from blood. Sample subset: CD45RA+ positively selected. The CDR3, as DNA: TGTGCCAGCTCACCAGGCCCGGATCCCTACGAGCAGTACTTC. As protein: CASSPGPDPYEQYF.